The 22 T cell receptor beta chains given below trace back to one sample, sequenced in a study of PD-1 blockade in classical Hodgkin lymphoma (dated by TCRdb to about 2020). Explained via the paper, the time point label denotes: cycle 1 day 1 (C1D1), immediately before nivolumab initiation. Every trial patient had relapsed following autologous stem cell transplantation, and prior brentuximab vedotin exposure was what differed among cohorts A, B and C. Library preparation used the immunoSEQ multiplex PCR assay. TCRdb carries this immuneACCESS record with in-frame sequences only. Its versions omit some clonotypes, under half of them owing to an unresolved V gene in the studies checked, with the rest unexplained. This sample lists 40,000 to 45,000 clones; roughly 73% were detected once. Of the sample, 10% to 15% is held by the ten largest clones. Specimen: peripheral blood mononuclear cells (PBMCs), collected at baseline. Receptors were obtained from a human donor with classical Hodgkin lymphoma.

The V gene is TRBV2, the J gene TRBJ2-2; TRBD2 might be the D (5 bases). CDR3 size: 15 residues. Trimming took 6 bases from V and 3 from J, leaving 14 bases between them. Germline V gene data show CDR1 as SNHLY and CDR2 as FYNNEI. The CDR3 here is CASSGLRPDTGELFF. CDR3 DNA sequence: TGTGCCAGCAGCGGACTGAGACCGGACACCGGGGAGCTGTTTTTT.

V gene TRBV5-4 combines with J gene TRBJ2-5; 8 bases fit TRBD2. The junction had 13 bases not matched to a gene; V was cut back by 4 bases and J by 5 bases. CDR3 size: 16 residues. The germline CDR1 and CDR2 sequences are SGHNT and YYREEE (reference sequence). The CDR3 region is CASSPLEVAGRETQYF. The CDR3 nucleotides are TGTGCCAGCAGCCCCCTGGAGGTAGCGGGGAGGGAGACCCAGTACTTC.

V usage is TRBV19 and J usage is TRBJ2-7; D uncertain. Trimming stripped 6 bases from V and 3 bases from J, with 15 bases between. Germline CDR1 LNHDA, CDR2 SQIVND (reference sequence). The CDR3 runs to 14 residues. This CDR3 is CASRDLFGNYEQYF. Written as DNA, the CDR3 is TGTGCCAGTAGAGACCTCTTTGGGAACTACGAGCAGTACTTC. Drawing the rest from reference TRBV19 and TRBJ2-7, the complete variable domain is DGGITQSPKYLFRKEGQNVTLSCEQNLNHDAMYWYRQDPGQGLRLIYYSQIVNDFQKGDIAEGYSVSREKKESFPLTVTSAQKNPTAFYLCASRDLFGNYEQYFGPGTRLTVT.

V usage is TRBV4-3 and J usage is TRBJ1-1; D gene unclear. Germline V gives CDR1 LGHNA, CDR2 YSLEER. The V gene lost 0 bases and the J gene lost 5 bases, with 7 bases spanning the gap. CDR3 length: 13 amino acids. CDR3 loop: CASSQDSGTEAFF. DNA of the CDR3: TGCGCCAGCAGCCAAGATTCGGGGACTGAAGCTTTCTTT.

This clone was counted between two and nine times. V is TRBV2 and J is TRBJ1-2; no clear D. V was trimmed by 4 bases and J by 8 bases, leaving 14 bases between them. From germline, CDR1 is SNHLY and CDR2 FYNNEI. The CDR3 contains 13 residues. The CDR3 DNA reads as TGTGCCAGCAGTGGCGGGATGAGGTGGGGCTACACCTTC. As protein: CASSGGMRWGYTF. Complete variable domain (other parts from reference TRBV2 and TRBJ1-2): EPEVTQTPSHQVTQMGQEVILRCVPISNHLYFYWYRQILGQKVEFLVSFYNNEISEKSEIFDDQFSVERPDGSNFTLKIRSTKLEDSAMYFCASSGGMRWGYTFGSGTRLTVV.

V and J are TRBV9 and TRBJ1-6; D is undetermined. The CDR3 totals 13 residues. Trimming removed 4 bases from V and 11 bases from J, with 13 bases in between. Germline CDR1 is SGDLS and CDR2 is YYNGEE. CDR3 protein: CASSPDGVPPLHF. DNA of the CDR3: TGTGCCAGCAGCCCCGACGGGGTGCCACCCCTCCACTTT.

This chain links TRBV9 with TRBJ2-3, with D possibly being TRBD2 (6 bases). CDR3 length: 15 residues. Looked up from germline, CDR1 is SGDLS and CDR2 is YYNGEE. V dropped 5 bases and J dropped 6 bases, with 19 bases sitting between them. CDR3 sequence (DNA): TGTGCCAGCAGTGAGACGGGGGTCCACATGGATACGCAGTATTTT. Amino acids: CASSETGVHMDTQYF.

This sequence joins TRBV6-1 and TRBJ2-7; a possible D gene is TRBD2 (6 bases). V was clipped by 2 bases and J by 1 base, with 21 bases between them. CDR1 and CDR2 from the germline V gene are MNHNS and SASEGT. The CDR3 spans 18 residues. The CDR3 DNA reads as TGTGCCAGCAGTGAATCAATCGCTTGGGCCGGGGGTTCCTACGAGCAGTACTTC. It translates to CASSESIAWAGGSYEQYF.

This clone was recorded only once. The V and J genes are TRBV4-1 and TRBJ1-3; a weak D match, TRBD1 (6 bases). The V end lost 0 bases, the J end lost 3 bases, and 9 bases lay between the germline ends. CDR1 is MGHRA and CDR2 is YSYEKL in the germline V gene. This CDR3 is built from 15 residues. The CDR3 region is CASSQEGGHGNTIYF. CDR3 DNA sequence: TGCGCCAGCAGCCAAGAAGGGGGGCATGGAAACACCATATATTTT.

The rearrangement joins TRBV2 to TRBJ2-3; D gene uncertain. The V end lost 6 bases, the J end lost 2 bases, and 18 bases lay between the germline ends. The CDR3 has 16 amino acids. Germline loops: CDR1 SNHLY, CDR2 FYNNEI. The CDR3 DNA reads TGTGCCAGCAGAGCCGGTGGTCACCTTGTCACAGATACGCAGTATTTT. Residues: CASRAGGHLVTDTQYF.

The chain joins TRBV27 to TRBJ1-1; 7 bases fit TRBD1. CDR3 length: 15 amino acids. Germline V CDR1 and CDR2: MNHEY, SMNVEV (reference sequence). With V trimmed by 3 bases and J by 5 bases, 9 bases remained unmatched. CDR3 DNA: TGTGCCAGCAGTTTGTCCTCAGGGGGTAGGACTGAAGCTTTCTTT. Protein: CASSLSSGGRTEAFF.

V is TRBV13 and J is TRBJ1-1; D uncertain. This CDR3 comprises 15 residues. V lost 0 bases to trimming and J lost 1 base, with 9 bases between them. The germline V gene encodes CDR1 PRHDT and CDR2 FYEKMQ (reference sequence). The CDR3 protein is CASSLGGNKNTEAFF. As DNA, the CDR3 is TGTGCCAGCAGCTTAGGAGGGAACAAGAACACTGAAGCTTTCTTT.

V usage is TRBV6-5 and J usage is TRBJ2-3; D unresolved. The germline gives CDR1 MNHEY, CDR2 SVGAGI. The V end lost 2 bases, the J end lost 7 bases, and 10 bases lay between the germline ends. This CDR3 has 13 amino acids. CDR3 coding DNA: TGTGCCAGCAGTTACCAGGACGGAAATACGCAGTATTTT. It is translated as CASSYQDGNTQYF.

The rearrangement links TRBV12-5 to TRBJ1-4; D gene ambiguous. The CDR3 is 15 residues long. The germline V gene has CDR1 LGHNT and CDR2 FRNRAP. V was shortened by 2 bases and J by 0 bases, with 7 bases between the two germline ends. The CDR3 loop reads CASGLMAATNEKLFF. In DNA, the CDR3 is TGTGCTAGTGGTTTGATGGCTGCAACTAATGAAAAACTGTTTTTT.

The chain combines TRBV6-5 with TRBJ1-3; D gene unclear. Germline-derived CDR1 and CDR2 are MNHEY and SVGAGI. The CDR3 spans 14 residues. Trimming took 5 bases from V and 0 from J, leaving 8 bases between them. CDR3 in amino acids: CASSPSSSGNTIYF. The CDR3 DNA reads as TGTGCCAGCAGTCCCAGTAGCTCTGGAAACACCATATATTTT.

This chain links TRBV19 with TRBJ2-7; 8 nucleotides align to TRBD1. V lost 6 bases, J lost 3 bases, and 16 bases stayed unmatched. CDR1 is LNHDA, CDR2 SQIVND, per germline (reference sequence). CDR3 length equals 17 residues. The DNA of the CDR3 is TGTGCCAGTAGCGCGGACAGGGCTGGATTCTCGAGCTACGAGCAGTACTTC. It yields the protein CASSADRAGFSSYEQYF.

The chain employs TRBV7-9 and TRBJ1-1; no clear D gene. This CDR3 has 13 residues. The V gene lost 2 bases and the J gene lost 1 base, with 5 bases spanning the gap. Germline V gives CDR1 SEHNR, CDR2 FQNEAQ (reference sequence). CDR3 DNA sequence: TGTGCCAGCAGCTTAATGACGAACACTGAAGCTTTCTTT. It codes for CASSLMTNTEAFF.

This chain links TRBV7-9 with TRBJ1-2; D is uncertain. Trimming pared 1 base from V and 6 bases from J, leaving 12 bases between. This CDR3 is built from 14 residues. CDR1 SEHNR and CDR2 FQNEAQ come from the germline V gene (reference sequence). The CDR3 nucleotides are TGTGCCAGCAGCTTAGAATTAACATCGGATGGCTACACCTTC. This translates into CASSLELTSDGYTF.

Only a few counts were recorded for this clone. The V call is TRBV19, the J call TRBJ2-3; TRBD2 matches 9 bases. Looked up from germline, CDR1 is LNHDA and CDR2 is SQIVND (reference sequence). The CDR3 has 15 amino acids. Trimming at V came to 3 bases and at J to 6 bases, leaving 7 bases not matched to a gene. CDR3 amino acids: CASSIERGVGDTQYF. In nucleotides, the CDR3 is TGTGCCAGTAGTATCGAGCGGGGGGTCGGGGATACGCAGTATTTT.

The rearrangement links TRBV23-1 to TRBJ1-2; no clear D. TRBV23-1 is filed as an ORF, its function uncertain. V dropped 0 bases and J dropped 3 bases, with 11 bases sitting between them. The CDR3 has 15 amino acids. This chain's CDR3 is CASSQSRHFYYGYTF. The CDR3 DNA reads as TGCGCCAGCAGTCAATCGAGGCATTTTTACTATGGCTACACCTTC.

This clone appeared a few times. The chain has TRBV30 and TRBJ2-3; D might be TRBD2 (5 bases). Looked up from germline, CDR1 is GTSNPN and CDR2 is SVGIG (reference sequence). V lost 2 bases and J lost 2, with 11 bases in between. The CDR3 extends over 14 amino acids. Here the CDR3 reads CAWSRRRSTDTQYF. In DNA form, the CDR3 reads TGTGCCTGGAGTCGGCGGAGGTCCACAGATACGCAGTATTTT.

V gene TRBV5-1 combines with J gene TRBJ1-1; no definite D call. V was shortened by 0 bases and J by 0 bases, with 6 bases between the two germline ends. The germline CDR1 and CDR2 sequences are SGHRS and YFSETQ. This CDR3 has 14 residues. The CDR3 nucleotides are TGCGCCAGCAGCTTGGGCAGGCTGAACACTGAAGCTTTCTTT. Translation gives CASSLGRLNTEAFF.